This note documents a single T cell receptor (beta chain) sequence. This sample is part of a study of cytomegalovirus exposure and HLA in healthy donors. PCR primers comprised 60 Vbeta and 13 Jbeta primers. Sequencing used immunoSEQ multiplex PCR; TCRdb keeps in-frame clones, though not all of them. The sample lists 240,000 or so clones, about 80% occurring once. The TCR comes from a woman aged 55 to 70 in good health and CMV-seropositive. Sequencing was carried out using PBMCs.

CDR3 sequence reads: CASSAQGTSGKSSYEQYF. The CDR3 DNA reads TGCGCCAGCAGCGCCCAGGGGACTAGCGGTAAAAGCTCCTACGAGCAGTACTTC. The chain links TRBV5-1 to TRBJ2-7; TRBD2 aligns across 11 bases. The CDR3 has 18 amino acids. Germline V gene lookup returns CDR1 SGHRS and CDR2 YFSETQ. Unmatched junction bases numbered 12, after V lost 4 bases and J lost 0 bases.